The entry below gives a single T cell receptor beta chain sequence along with its context. This sample was taken from a study of blood T cell repertoires in COVID-19. The CDR3 runs to 15 residues. Trimming cost V 4 bases and J 4 bases; bases outside gene matches: 8. Germline V gene data show CDR1 as KGHSH and CDR2 as LQKENI. Libraries were prepared by immunoSEQ multiplex PCR; TCRdb keeps only in-frame clonotypes and omits some of them. In the table there are about 28,000 clones, over 70% of which are singletons. The sequenced sample was peripheral blood. This clonotype was obtained from a man aged 70-80 years with active COVID-19. The genes are TRBV18 and TRBJ2-3, with TRBD1 identical over 7 bases. As DNA, the CDR3 is TGTGCCAGCTCACTACTCCGACAGGGCGCAGATACGCAGTATTTT. Protein sequence: CASSLLRQGADTQYF.